Presented here are 15 T cell receptor beta chains from one specimen sequenced in a study of control samples from healthy donors and cancer patients. The data were produced by immunoSEQ multiplex PCR, yet TCRdb's version contains in-frame clones alone and is incomplete. Of roughly 100,000 clones in the sample, 85% to 90% were seen once. The sequenced sample consisted of PBMCs. Receptors were obtained from a man aged 55-75 years with lung cancer.

V and J are TRBV5-4 and TRBJ1-1; D not resolved. Germline CDR1 reads SGHNT; CDR2 reads YYREEE (reference sequence). This CDR3 has 13 residues. Trimming took 4 bases from V and 1 from J, leaving 8 bases between them. The CDR3 coding sequence is TGTGCCAGCAGCAGCTCAGGGAACACTGAAGCTTTCTTT. Its protein is CASSSSGNTEAFF.

This clone has only a few counts. The chain carries TRBV5-1 and TRBJ1-2; TRBD1 agrees at 9 bases. Germline V lookup: CDR1 SGHRS, CDR2 YFSETQ. The CDR3 is 17 amino acids. Trimming cost V 2 bases and J 2 bases; bases outside gene matches: 10. The CDR3 loop is CASSFGTTGTGNYGYTF. The DNA for the CDR3 is TGCGCCAGCAGCTTTGGGACTACCGGGACAGGGAACTATGGCTACACCTTC.

The chain carries TRBV5-1 and TRBJ2-3; the D call may be TRBD1 or TRBD2 (5 bases each). The length of the CDR3 is 16 residues. Germline V gene sequence: CDR1 SGHRS, CDR2 YFSETQ. The V gene lost 0 bases and the J gene lost 2 bases, with 13 bases spanning the gap. CDR3 DNA sequence: TGCGCCAGCAGCTTGGGTGTAGGGACCTCCACAGATACGCAGTATTTT. Its translation is CASSLGVGTSTDTQYF. The full variable domain, in which reference TRBV5-1 and TRBJ2-3 provide the parts outside the CDR3, is KAGVTQTPRYLIKTRGQQVTLSCSPISGHRSVSWYQQTPGQGLQFLFEYFSETQRNKGNFPGRFSGRQFSNSRSEMNVSTLELGDSALYLCASSLGVGTSTDTQYFGPGTRLTVL.

The chain uses TRBV18 and TRBJ2-3, with 9 bases fitting TRBD2. This CDR3 has 17 amino acids. CDR1 and CDR2 from the germline V gene are KGHSH and LQKENI. The V and J ends lost 2 bases and 4 bases, in that order; junction bases with no gene match: 10. Written as DNA, the CDR3 is TGTGCCAGCTCACCATCAGTAGCGGGGGCAATCGCAGATACGCAGTATTTT. Translation: CASSPSVAGAIADTQYF.

The J gene is TRBJ1-3, the V gene TRBV6-5, with D uncertain. This CDR3 comprises 15 residues. Per the germline V gene, CDR1 is MNHEY and CDR2 is SVGAGI. With 2 bases removed from V and 0 bases from J, the gap between germline ends came to 8 bases. CDR3 DNA: TGTGCCAGCAGTTACGACACGGCCTCTGGAAACACCATATATTTT. As protein: CASSYDTASGNTIYF.

This chain uses TRBV11-3 with TRBJ1-4; possible D gene TRBD1, 5 bases. The length of the CDR3 is 15 residues. V shed 4 bases and J shed 8 bases, with 17 bases lying between them. In germline, CDR1 is SGHNT, CDR2 YENEEA. The CDR3 sequence: CASSSEFAGGEKLFF. The DNA of the CDR3 is TGTGCCAGCAGCTCAGAGTTTGCCGGGGGAGAAAAACTGTTTTTT.

For the CDR3, the DNA is TGTGCCAGCTCAATTCCGTCGGAGGGAAACACCATATATTTT. Its protein is CASSIPSEGNTIYF. This sequence joins TRBV18 and TRBJ1-3; D unclear. This CDR3 is built from 14 residues. CDR1 and CDR2 from the germline V gene are KGHSH and LQKENI. V dropped 5 bases and J dropped 4 bases, with 12 bases sitting between them.

The chain has TRBV6-5 and TRBJ1-2, with D possibly matching TRBD1 (5 bases). V lost 8 bases to trimming and J lost 7 bases, with 23 bases between them. Germline-derived CDR1 and CDR2 are MNHEY and SVGAGI. The CDR3 has 15 residues. The chain's CDR3 is CASESGFRAAPGYTF. DNA for the CDR3: TGTGCCAGCGAGTCAGGGTTCCGGGCCGCGCCTGGCTACACCTTC.

The genes are TRBV3-1 (or the pseudogene TRBV3-2) and TRBJ1-6; 10 nucleotides line up with TRBD1. The CDR3 is made up of 15 amino acids. V lost 3 bases, J lost 9 bases, and 5 bases stayed unmatched. CDR1 is LGHDT, CDR2 YNNKEL, per germline (reference sequence). The CDR3 here is CASSQPGTGVSPLHF. CDR3 nucleotides: TGTGCCAGCAGCCAGCCCGGGACAGGGGTTTCACCCCTCCACTTT.

The chain joins TRBV5-6 to TRBJ2-2; TRBD1 is a possible D gene (5 bases). V was cut by 10 bases and J by 3 bases, with 13 bases left in between. The CDR3 runs 13 residues. Germline CDR1 and CDR2: SGHDT and YYEEEE. The CDR3 DNA reads TGTGCCTCGAAGGGGCCATACACCGGGGAGCTGTTTTTT. The encoded protein is CASKGPYTGELFF.

The CDR3 DNA sequence: TGTGCCTGGAGTTTTGGGGTGAATCAGCCCCAGCATTTT. Its protein product is CAWSFGVNQPQHF. This rearrangement joins TRBV30 to TRBJ1-5; no reliable D call. The V and J ends lost 2 bases and 4 bases respectively, with 9 bases between them. The CDR3 covers 13 residues. Germline values: CDR1 GTSNPN, CDR2 SVGIG (reference sequence).

The rearrangement joins TRBV11-2 to TRBJ2-1; 9 bases agree with TRBD2. The CDR3 loop spans 17 amino acids. J lost 4 bases, V lost 3 bases, and 10 bases had no gene match. CDR1 and CDR2 from the germline V gene are SGHAT and FQNNGV. CDR3 sequence reads: CASSFTLAGVGYNEQFF. Here the CDR3 DNA reads TGTGCCAGCAGCTTCACATTAGCGGGGGTGGGTTACAATGAGCAGTTCTTC.

This chain joins TRBV6-5 and TRBJ2-4, with D possibly called TRBD1 or TRBD2 (5 bases each). V gave up 4 bases and J gave up 9 bases, with 13 bases separating them. The CDR3 runs to 13 residues. Per germline, CDR1 MNHEY and CDR2 SVGAGI. The CDR3: CASSLGDETIQYF. The CDR3 nucleotides read TGTGCCAGCAGTTTGGGGGATGAGACCATTCAGTACTTC.

This clone was detected only once. The gene calls are TRBV10-3 and TRBJ1-2; a possible D gene is TRBD1 (6 bases). The V gene's germline CDR1 is ENHRY and CDR2 SYGVKD. The V end was cut by 6 bases, the J end by 4 bases, with 12 bases between. The CDR3 is 13 residues long. The DNA for the CDR3 is TGTGCCATCAGACAGGGTGAGAGCTATGGCTACACCTTC. The encoded protein is CAIRQGESYGYTF.

The chain links TRBV6-1 to TRBJ1-6; D ambiguous. Germline values: CDR1 MNHNS, CDR2 SASEGT. Trimming shortened V by 3 bases and J by 6 bases, and 15 bases separated the two germline ends. CDR3 length: 16 amino acids. CDR3: CASSERVDPGNSPLHF. DNA of the CDR3: TGTGCCAGCAGTGAGAGAGTCGACCCGGGTAATTCACCCCTCCACTTT.